This TCR beta chain was found in a study of CD8 T cells in Susac syndrome. About the study: Sequenced Susac syndrome patients included about six with active disease and fewer than ten who were in remission.

RNA in amounts of roughly 0.5 to 1 ug was reverse transcribed with random hexamers. TCRdb re-called the immunoSEQ multiplex PCR reads through MiXCR, storing one row per CDR3 protein. The sample includes tens of thousands of distinct CDR3 sequences, approximately 93% of them seen just once. V lost 8 bases and J lost 1, with 14 bases in between. This CDR3 region has 14 residues. Germline assignment: CDR1 MNHEY and CDR2 SVGAGI. The chain joins TRBV6-5 to TRBJ2-5; D not certain. The sequencing input was CD4+ T cells from PBMCs. The TCR was taken from a human donor with Susac syndrome. CDR3 sequence (DNA): TGTGCCAGCGGAAACATCAACCTCCAAGAGACCCAGTACTTC. It is translated as CASGNINLQETQYF.